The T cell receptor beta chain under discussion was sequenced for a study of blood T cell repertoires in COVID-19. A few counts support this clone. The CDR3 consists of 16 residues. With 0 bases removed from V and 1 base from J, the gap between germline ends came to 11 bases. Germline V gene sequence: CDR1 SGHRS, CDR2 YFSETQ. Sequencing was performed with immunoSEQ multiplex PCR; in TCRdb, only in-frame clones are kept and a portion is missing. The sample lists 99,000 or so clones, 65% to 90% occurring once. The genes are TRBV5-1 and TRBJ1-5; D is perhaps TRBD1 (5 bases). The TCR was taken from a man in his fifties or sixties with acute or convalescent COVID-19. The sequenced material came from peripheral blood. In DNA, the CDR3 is TGCGCCAGCAGCTTGGACCGCCGGGGGAGCAATCAGCCCCAGCATTTT. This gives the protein CASSLDRRGSNQPQHF.